This TCR beta chain was retrieved from a study of T-cell memory formation after mild COVID-19. In the study overall: Each donor largely had its own TCR clusters. Study-wide points: SARS-CoV-2 specificity of second-wave clones peaking day 37 was unconfirmed. Clones shrinking from day 15 to 85 showed even CD4/CD8 mixes; later expanders tilted CD4+. In pre-infection memory, a portion of responding clones appeared, which suggested that cross-reactive memory joined.

Germline V lookup: CDR1 LGHNA, CDR2 YNFKEQ. The CDR3 loop spans 14 amino acids. On this clonotype itself: The antigen is undetermined. At one end the junction does not follow the germline gene, possibly because of a read error.

One entry per CDR3 protein results from TCRdb running MiXCR on the 5' RACE reads. Of 350,000 to 400,000 distinct CDR3 sequences listed, 13% to 15% are singletons. Sequencing used PBMCs or a T cell subset sorted from them (not recorded which). The receptor comes from a man between 18 and 35 years old who had mild COVID-19 (a few samples of this study predate the infection). Cell type and time point are not known. V gene TRBV4-2 combines with J gene TRBJ1-3; unclear D gene. In DNA form, the CDR3 reads TGTGCCAGCAGACAAGCGGGCCAAGGAAACACCATATATTTT. It encodes CASRQAGQGNTIYF.